This passage covers 25 T cell receptor beta chains from one sample sequenced in a study of CD4 T cells in relation to SARS-CoV-2 and coronaviruses. These TCRs' antigens remain unknown. Clones were sequenced by immunoSEQ multiplex PCR, and TCRdb holds only the in-frame ones, with some missing. The sample lists roughly 18,000 clones, about 74% occurring once. Before the COVID-19 pandemic, during about 2011-2019, CD4+ T cells were taken from unexposed donors. The cells were cultured for around ten days before CD4+ T cells were isolated. Sequencing was performed on CD4+ T cells from PBMCs, cultured in vitro. These receptors all stem from a human donor in good health.

This clone appeared a few times. This chain links TRBV19 with TRBJ2-7; perhaps TRBD2 as D (5 bases). Germline V gives CDR1 LNHDA, CDR2 SQIVND (reference sequence). The V gene lost 4 bases and the J gene lost 5 bases, with 9 bases spanning the gap. The CDR3 extends over 12 amino acids. The CDR3: CASSNRRHEQYF. In DNA form, the CDR3 reads TGTGCCAGTAGTAACCGGAGGCACGAGCAGTACTTC.

The V call is TRBV7-9, the J call TRBJ2-2, with D possibly matching TRBD1 (5 bases). Germline V gene lookup returns CDR1 SEHNR and CDR2 FQNEAQ (reference sequence). Trimming cost V 3 bases and J 1 base, with 9 bases left between them. The CDR3 consists of 15 residues. The CDR3, as DNA: TGTGCCAGCAGCTTCTACCAGGGGAACACCGGGGAGCTGTTTTTT. It translates to CASSFYQGNTGELFF.

The gene calls are TRBV3-1 (or the pseudogene TRBV3-2) and TRBJ1-1; no definite D call. Germline V gives CDR1 LGHDT, CDR2 YNNKEL (reference sequence). This CDR3 is built from 13 residues. The V end was cut by 0 bases, the J end by 6 bases, with 8 bases between. CDR3 sequence: CASSQDLKAEAFF. The CDR3 DNA reads as TGTGCCAGCAGCCAAGATTTGAAGGCTGAAGCTTTCTTT.

The V gene is TRBV2, the J gene TRBJ1-5; no clear D gene. Germline values: CDR1 SNHLY, CDR2 FYNNEI. V was cut by 3 bases and J by 3 bases, with 12 bases left in between. The CDR3 totals 15 residues. CDR3 sequence: CASSDGLGFNQPQHF. DNA for the CDR3: TGTGCCAGCAGTGATGGCTTGGGGTTCAATCAGCCCCAGCATTTT.

This chain connects TRBV9 to TRBJ1-1; unclear D gene. The CDR3 covers 15 residues. The ends were cut back, 0 bases at V and 3 bases at J, with 12 bases in the middle. Germline V gene data show CDR1 as SGDLS and CDR2 as YYNGEE. CDR3 protein: CASSVGPADYTEAFF. Written as DNA, the CDR3 is TGTGCCAGCAGCGTAGGTCCAGCGGATTACACTGAAGCTTTCTTT.

This chain links TRBV10-1 with TRBJ2-1; D remains unclear. This CDR3 spans 14 amino acids. Between the trimmed V and J ends, which lost 2 bases and 6 bases, there was a span of 11 bases. Germline CDR1 is WNHNN and CDR2 is SYGVQD (reference sequence). The CDR3 here is CASSEAGLGNEQFF. CDR3 coding DNA: TGCGCCAGCAGTGAGGCCGGGTTGGGCAATGAGCAGTTCTTC.

This rearrangement joins TRBV28 to TRBJ2-2; TRBD1 is a possible D gene (5 bases). The CDR3 is 16 amino acids. V was clipped by 10 bases and J by 1 base, with 19 bases between them. CDR1 and CDR2 from the germline V gene are MDHEN and SYDVKM. As DNA, the CDR3 is TGTGCCACCAACCGGCCCGGGCAGGGGAACACCGGGGAGCTGTTTTTT. This gives the protein CATNRPGQGNTGELFF.

This clone was seen only once. The chain couples TRBV5-1 to TRBJ2-5; 7 bases match TRBD1. Germline assignment: CDR1 SGHRS and CDR2 YFSETQ. The CDR3 sequence is 14 residues long. The V gene end was trimmed by 6 bases and the J gene end by 2 bases; junction bases not matched to a gene: 7. The CDR3 loop reads CASNPDRPQETQYF. The CDR3, as DNA: TGCGCCAGCAACCCGGACAGGCCGCAAGAGACCCAGTACTTC.

V gene TRBV27 combines with J gene TRBJ2-7; a weak D match, TRBD2 (6 bases). V was shortened by 6 bases and J by 0 bases, with 12 bases between the two germline ends. The CDR3 runs 14 residues. Germline V gene sequence: CDR1 MNHEY, CDR2 SMNVEV (reference sequence). CDR3 loop: CASRGDWSSYEQYF. CDR3 sequence (DNA): TGTGCCAGCAGGGGGGACTGGAGCTCCTACGAGCAGTACTTC.

This chain uses TRBV18 with TRBJ1-3; TRBD1 might be the D (5 bases). Germline V gives CDR1 KGHSH, CDR2 LQKENI. CDR3 length equals 14 residues. Trimming took 1 base from V and 4 from J, leaving 8 bases between them. The CDR3 here is CASSPQGSGNTIYF. Written as DNA, the CDR3 is TGTGCCAGCTCACCACAGGGGTCCGGAAACACCATATATTTT.

CDR3 bases: TGTGCCAGTAACCCTTTGGGGGGGGCTCGGAGCAATCAGCCCCAGCATTTT. Amino acids: CASNPLGGARSNQPQHF. The V gene is TRBV19, the J gene TRBJ1-5; TRBD1 might be the D (6 bases). The V end lost 7 bases, the J end lost 1 base, and 20 bases lay between the germline ends. The CDR3 loop spans 17 amino acids. Germline V gene lookup returns CDR1 LNHDA and CDR2 SQIVND (reference sequence). The whole variable domain, filled in from reference TRBV19 and TRBJ1-5, reads DGGITQSPKYLFRKEGQNVTLSCEQNLNHDAMYWYRQDPGQGLRLIYYSQIVNDFQKGDIAEGYSVSREKKESFPLTVTSAQKNPTAFYLCASNPLGGARSNQPQHFGDGTRLSIL.

This clone was picked up one time. The chain joins TRBV4-1 to TRBJ2-7; D not certain. V gave up 1 base and J gave up 3 bases, with 7 bases separating them. Germline CDR1 reads MGHRA; CDR2 reads YSYEKL. The CDR3 runs 13 residues. The CDR3: CASSQGSSYEQYF. The CDR3 coding sequence is TGCGCCAGCAGCCAAGGATCGAGCTACGAGCAGTACTTC.

In this sample, this clone turned up a few times. The genes are TRBV11-3 and TRBJ2-7; D ambiguous. V shed 2 bases and J shed 3 bases, with 5 bases lying between them. This CDR3 is built from 12 residues. Per germline, CDR1 SGHNT and CDR2 YENEEA. The CDR3 DNA reads TGTGCCAGCAGCTTAAATGGCTACGAGCAGTACTTC. This codes for CASSLNGYEQYF.

This clone occurred a few times. The chain couples TRBV4-2 to TRBJ2-3; no reliable D call. V lost 11 bases, J lost 1 base, and 25 bases lay in between. Germline V gene sequence: CDR1 LGHNA, CDR2 YNFKEQ. This CDR3 is 17 amino acids long. CDR3 bases: TGTGCCCGATTACGTAATCTTAGCTGCCTAGGCACAGATACGCAGTATTTT. It is translated as CARLRNLSCLGTDTQYF.

The chain recombines TRBV28 with TRBJ1-2, with D possibly TRBD1 on 5 matching bases. The CDR3 is 16 residues long. Trimming shortened V by 5 bases and J by 2 bases, and 18 bases separated the two germline ends. CDR1 is MDHEN and CDR2 is SYDVKM in the germline V gene. The CDR3 nucleotides are TGTGCCAGCAGTCCCCCCCCCTCCAGGGAGAACTATGGCTACACCTTC. Protein: CASSPPPSRENYGYTF.

The chain combines TRBV5-1 with TRBJ2-7; no clear D. Trimming stripped 0 bases from V and 3 bases from J, with 16 bases between. This CDR3 spans 16 amino acids. Germline values: CDR1 SGHRS, CDR2 YFSETQ. The CDR3 is CASSLDGHPSDYEQYF. Here the CDR3 DNA reads TGCGCCAGCAGCTTGGATGGCCATCCCTCGGACTACGAGCAGTACTTC.

V and J are TRBV19 and TRBJ1-1; D not resolved. CDR1 is LNHDA and CDR2 is SQIVND in the germline V gene (reference sequence). CDR3 length equals 11 residues. V was clipped by 3 bases and J by 6 bases, with 5 bases between them. In nucleotides, the CDR3 is TGTGCCAGTAGTATTACCGCTGAAGCTTTCTTT. Translating it yields CASSITAEAFF.

V is TRBV5-5 and J is TRBJ2-7; TRBD1 aligns across 7 bases. CDR3 length: 15 residues. The ends lost 0 bases at V and 1 base at J; junction bases unmatched: 4. CDR1 is SGHKS, CDR2 YYEKEE, per germline (reference sequence). CDR3 in amino acids: CASSLVPDRSYEQYF. The CDR3 nucleotides read TGTGCCAGCAGCTTGGTTCCGGACAGGTCCTACGAGCAGTACTTC. The full variable domain, in which reference TRBV5-5 and TRBJ2-7 provide the parts outside the CDR3, is DAGVTQSPTHLIKTRGQQVTLRCSPISGHKSVSWYQQVLGQGPQFIFQYYEKEERGRGNFPDRFSARQFPNYSSELNVNALLLGDSALYLCASSLVPDRSYEQYFGPGTRLTVT.

This clone was observed a single time. The chain couples TRBV18 to TRBJ1-5, with D perhaps matching TRBD1 (6 bases). The CDR3 covers 14 residues. V shed 5 bases and J shed 6 bases, with 14 bases lying between them. Germline V lookup: CDR1 KGHSH, CDR2 LQKENI. The CDR3 DNA is TGTGCCAGCTCAGTCGTGACAGGCACTCAGCCCCAGCATTTT. The encoded protein is CASSVVTGTQPQHF.

A single count supports this clone. This chain uses TRBV6-5 with TRBJ1-6; 10 bases match TRBD1. This CDR3 has 15 amino acids. Germline CDR1 is MNHEY and CDR2 is SVGAGI. The ends lost 1 base at V and 8 bases at J; junction bases unmatched: 2. Written as DNA, the CDR3 is TGTGCCAGCAGTTACTTTGGGACAGGGGATTCACCCCTCCACTTT. It codes for CASSYFGTGDSPLHF.

CDR3 DNA: TGTGCCAGCAGCCGATCGACAAAAGGAGAAGGTGGCTACACCTTC. It encodes CASSRSTKGEGGYTF. This rearrangement joins TRBV11-2 to TRBJ1-2; no clear D. There are 15 residues in the CDR3. Trimming took off 5 bases at V and 7 bases at J, with 20 bases between the two ends. Looked up from germline, CDR1 is SGHAT and CDR2 is FQNNGV.

This clone is a singleton in its sample. The rearrangement links TRBV4-2 to TRBJ2-2; 9 bases line up with TRBD1. CDR1 is LGHNA and CDR2 is YNFKEQ in the germline V gene. The CDR3 covers 18 residues. Trimming at V came to 5 bases and at J to 8 bases, leaving 18 bases not matched to a gene. CDR3 sequence: CASSSLVRTGDLLGELFF. In nucleotides, the CDR3 is TGTGCCAGCAGCTCCCTGGTCAGGACAGGGGATCTTCTAGGGGAGCTGTTTTTT.

J is TRBJ2-1 and V is TRBV6-2 or TRBV6-3; the D gene is possibly TRBD1 (5 bases). CDR1 is MNHEY and CDR2 is SVGEGT in the germline V gene. Deletions cut 4 bases from V and 0 bases from J, with 19 bases between. The CDR3 runs 18 residues. Here the CDR3 reads CASSSQPADSSSYNEQFF. The CDR3 DNA sequence: TGTGCCAGCAGTTCCCAACCGGCTGACAGTAGCTCCTACAATGAGCAGTTCTTC.

A few counts support this clone. The chain couples TRBV30 to TRBJ1-3, with a possible D match to TRBD1 (6 bases). The germline V gene encodes CDR1 GTSNPN and CDR2 SVGIG (reference sequence). Trimming removed 2 bases at V and 5 bases at J, with 16 bases between. The CDR3 is made up of 15 amino acids. DNA for the CDR3: TGTGCCTGGAGTCTCCCAGGGACACGAAGAAACACCATATATTTT. Protein: CAWSLPGTRRNTIYF.

CDR3 sequence reads: CASSVVWQGNTEAFF. The CDR3 DNA sequence: TGTGCCAGCAGCGTAGTGTGGCAGGGGAACACTGAAGCTTTCTTT. V usage is TRBV9 and J usage is TRBJ1-1; possibly TRBD1 for D (5 bases). The CDR3 contains 15 residues. The germline V and J ends were trimmed by 0 bases and 1 base, with 10 bases remaining between them. Looked up from germline, CDR1 is SGDLS and CDR2 is YYNGEE.